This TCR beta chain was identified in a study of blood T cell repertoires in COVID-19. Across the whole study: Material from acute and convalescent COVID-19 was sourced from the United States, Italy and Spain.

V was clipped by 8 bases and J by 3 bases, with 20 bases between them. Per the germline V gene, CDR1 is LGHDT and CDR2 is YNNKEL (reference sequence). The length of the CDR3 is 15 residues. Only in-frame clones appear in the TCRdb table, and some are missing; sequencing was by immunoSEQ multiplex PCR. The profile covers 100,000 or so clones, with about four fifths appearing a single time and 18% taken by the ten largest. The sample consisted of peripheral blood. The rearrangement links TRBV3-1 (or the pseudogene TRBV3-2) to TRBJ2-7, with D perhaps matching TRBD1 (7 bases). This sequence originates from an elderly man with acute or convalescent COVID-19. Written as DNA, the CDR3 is TGTGCCAGCTCTCTCCAGGGGGGTTCTTTCTACGAGCAGTACTTC. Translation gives CASSLQGGSFYEQYF.